The present entry profiles one TCR beta chain with its context. Its cognate antigen is unknown. This record belongs to a study of radiation and T cells in renal cell carcinoma. Study as a whole: Nephrectomy followed 15 Gy stereotactic body radiation by 4 weeks.

Assay used: immunoSEQ multiplex PCR; TCRdb lists only in-frame clones, some missing. The table lists approximately 110,000 clones, roughly 80% of them singletons, with about 2.9% in the top ten. Time point given: baseline pretreatment blood. Treatment reported: 15 Gy SBRT to primary tumor, nephrectomy 4 weeks later. The CDR3 contains 15 residues. Trimming removed 5 bases from V and 1 base from J, with 15 bases in between. Germline V gene data show CDR1 as MNHNY and CDR2 as SVGAGI (reference sequence). Study-level points and caveats: Top tumor clonotypes rose in blood 2 weeks post-radiation, then contracted.

The specimen comprised blood, sampled from a patient whose treatment included radiotherapy and nephrectomy. This sequence was found in a woman aged 55-75 years with renal cell carcinoma. This chain links TRBV6-6 with TRBJ2-7; the D call may be TRBD1 or TRBD2 (5 bases each). The chain's CDR3 is CASSTRGRISYEQYF. CDR3 bases: TGTGCCAGCAGTACTAGGGGACGGATATCCTACGAGCAGTACTTC.